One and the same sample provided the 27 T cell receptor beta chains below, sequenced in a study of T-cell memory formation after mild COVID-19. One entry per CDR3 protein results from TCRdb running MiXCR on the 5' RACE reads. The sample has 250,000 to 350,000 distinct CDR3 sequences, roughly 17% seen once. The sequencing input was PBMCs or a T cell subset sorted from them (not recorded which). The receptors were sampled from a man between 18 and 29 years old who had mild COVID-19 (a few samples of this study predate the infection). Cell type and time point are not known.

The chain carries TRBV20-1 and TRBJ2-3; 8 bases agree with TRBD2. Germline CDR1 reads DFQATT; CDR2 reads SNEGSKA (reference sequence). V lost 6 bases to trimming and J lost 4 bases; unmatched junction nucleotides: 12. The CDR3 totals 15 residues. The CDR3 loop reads CSADRLAQFSDTQYF. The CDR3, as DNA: TGCAGTGCCGATAGACTAGCGCAGTTTTCAGATACGCAGTATTTT.

The CDR3 protein is CASSLQGLGTGELFF. The CDR3 bases are TGTGCCAGCAGTTTACAGGGGTTAGGGACCGGGGAGCTGTTTTTT. The chain links TRBV6-5 to TRBJ2-2; 7 nucleotides match TRBD1. This CDR3 is 15 amino acids long. Germline trimming cut 4 bases from V and 5 bases from J; bases unmatched to any gene: 7. In germline, CDR1 is MNHEY, CDR2 SVGAGI.

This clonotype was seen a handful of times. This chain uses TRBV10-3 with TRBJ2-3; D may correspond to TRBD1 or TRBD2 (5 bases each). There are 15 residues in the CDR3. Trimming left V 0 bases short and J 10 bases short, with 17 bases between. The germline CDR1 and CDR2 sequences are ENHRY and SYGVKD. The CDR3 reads CAISESRDLPLAQYF. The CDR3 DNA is TGTGCCATCAGTGAGTCCCGGGACCTACCCCTTGCGCAGTATTTT.

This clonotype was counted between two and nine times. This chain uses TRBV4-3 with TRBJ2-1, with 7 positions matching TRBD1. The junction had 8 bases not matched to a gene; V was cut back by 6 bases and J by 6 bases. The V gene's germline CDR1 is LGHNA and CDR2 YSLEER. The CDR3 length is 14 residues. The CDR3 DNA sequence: TGCGCCAGCAGTCTAAGACAGGGCGGCAATGAGCAGTTCTTC. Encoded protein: CASSLRQGGNEQFF.

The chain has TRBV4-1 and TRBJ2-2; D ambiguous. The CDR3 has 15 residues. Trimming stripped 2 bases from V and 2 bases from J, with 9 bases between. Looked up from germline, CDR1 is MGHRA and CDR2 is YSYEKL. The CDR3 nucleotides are TGCGCCAGCAGCCAAAATTACGTAAACACCGGGGAGCTGTTTTTT. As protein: CASSQNYVNTGELFF.

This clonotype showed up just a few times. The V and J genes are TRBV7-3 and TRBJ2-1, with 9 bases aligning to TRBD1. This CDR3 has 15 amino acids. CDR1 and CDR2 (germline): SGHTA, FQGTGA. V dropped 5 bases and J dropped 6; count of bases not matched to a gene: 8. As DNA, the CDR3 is TGTGCCAGCAGCCCTGGGACAGGGACGGTCAATGAGCAGTTCTTC. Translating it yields CASSPGTGTVNEQFF.

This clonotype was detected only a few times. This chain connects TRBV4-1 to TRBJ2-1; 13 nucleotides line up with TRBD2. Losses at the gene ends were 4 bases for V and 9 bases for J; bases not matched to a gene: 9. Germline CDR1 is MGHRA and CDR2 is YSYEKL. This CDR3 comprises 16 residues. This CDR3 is CASSRSGTSGAGEQFF. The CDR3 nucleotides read TGCGCCAGCAGCCGATCCGGGACTAGCGGGGCAGGTGAGCAGTTCTTC.

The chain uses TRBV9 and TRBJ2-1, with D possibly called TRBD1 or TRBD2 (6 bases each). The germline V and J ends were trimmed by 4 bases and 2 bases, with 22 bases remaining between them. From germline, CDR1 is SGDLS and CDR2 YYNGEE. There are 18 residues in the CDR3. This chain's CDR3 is CASSLTLVAGTTYNEQFF. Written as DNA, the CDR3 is TGTGCCAGCAGCCTTACCTTAGTGGCGGGGACAACCTACAATGAGCAGTTCTTC.

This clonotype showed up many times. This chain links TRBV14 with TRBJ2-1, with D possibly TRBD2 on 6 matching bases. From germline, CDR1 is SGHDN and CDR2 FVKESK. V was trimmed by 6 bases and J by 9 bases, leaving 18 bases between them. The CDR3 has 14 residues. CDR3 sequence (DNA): TGTGCCAGCAGTTCGGGAGAAGGGTACGGTGAGCAGTTCTTC. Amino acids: CASSSGEGYGEQFF.

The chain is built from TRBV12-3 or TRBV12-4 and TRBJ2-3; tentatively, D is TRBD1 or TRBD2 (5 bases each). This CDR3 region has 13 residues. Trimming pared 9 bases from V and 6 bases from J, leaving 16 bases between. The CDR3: CASSERGRDTQYF. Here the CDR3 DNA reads TGTGCCAGTTCCGAGAGGGGCAGGGATACGCAGTATTTT.

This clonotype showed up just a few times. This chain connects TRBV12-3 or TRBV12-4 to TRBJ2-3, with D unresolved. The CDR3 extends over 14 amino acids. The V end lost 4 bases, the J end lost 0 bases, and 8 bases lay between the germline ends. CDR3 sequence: CASSSLTSTDTQYF. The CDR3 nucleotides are TGTGCCAGCAGTTCGCTGACTAGCACAGATACGCAGTATTTT.

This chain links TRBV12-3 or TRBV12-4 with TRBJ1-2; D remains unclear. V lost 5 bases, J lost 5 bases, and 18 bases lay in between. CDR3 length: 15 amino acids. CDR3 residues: CASSPNNYRSYGYTF. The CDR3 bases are TGTGCCAGCAGTCCAAATAACTACCGGTCTTATGGCTACACCTTC.

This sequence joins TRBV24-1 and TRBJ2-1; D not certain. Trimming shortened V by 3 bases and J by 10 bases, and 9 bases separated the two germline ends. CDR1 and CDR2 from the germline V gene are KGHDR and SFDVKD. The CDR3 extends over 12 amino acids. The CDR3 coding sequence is TGTGCCACCAGTGATCAGGACCGCGAGCAGTTCTTC. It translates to CATSDQDREQFF.

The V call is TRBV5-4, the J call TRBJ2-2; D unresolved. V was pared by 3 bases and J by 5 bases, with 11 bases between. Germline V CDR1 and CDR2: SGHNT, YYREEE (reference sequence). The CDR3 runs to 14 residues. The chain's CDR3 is CASSSGGRTGELFF. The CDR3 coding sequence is TGTGCCAGCAGCTCTGGTGGACGGACCGGGGAGCTGTTTTTT.

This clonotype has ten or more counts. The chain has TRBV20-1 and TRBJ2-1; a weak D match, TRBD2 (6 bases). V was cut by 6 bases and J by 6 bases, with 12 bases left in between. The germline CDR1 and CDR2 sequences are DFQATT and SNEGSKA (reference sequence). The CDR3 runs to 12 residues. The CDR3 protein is CSAGPSANEQFF. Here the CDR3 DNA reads TGCAGTGCCGGACCTAGCGCCAATGAGCAGTTCTTC.

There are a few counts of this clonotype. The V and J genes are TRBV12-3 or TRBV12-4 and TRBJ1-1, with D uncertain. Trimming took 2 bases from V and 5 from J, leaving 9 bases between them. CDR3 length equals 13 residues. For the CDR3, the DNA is TGTGCCAGCAGTTTAAATGCGGAAACTGAAGCTTTCTTT. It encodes CASSLNAETEAFF.

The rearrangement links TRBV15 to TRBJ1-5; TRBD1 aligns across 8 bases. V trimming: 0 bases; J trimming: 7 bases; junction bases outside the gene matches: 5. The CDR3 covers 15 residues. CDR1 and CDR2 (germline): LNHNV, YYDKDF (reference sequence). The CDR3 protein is CATSRDRGPGQPQHF. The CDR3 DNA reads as TGTGCCACCAGCAGAGACAGGGGGCCCGGGCAGCCCCAGCATTTT.

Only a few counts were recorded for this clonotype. CDR3 nucleotides: TGTGCCAGCAGTCGTCTAGCGGGGGGTCCCGGCGAGCAGTACGTC. This codes for CASSRLAGGPGEQYV. The chain joins TRBV28 to TRBJ2-7, with TRBD2 identical over 11 bases. Trimming cost V 5 bases and J 6 bases; bases outside gene matches: 9. The CDR3 contains 15 residues. Looked up from germline, CDR1 is MDHEN and CDR2 is SYDVKM.

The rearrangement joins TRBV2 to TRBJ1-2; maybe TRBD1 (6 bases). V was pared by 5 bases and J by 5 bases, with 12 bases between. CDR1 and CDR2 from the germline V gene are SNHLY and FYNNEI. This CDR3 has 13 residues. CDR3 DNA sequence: TGTGCCAGCAGTAACCACAGGGAATATGGCTACACCTTC. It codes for CASSNHREYGYTF.

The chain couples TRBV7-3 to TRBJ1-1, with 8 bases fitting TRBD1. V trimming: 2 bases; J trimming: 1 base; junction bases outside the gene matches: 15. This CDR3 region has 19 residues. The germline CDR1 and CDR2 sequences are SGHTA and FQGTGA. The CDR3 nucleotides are TGTGCCAGCAGCTTAGGGAGTCCCAGGGGGCGGATGGCGAACACTGAAGCTTTCTTT. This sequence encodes CASSLGSPRGRMANTEAFF.

CDR3: CATSDTGKASFTEAFF. In DNA form, the CDR3 reads TGTGCCACCAGTGACACAGGGAAGGCGTCGTTCACTGAAGCTTTCTTT. This chain connects TRBV24-1 to TRBJ1-1; tentatively, D is TRBD1 (6 bases). Germline CDR1 reads KGHDR; CDR2 reads SFDVKD. This CDR3 has 16 residues. Trimming removed 4 bases from V and 4 bases from J, with 18 bases in between.

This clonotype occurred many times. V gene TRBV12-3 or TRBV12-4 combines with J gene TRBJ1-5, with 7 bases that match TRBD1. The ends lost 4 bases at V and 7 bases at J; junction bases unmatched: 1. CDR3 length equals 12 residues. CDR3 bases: TGTGCCAGCAGTTCCAGGGGGCAGCCCCAGCATTTT. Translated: CASSSRGQPQHF.

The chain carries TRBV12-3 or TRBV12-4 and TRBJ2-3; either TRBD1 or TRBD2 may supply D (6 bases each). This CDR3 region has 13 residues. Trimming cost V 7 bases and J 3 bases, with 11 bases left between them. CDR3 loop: CASTLGGTDTQYF. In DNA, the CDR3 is TGTGCCAGCACCCTAGGGGGGACAGATACGCAGTATTTT.

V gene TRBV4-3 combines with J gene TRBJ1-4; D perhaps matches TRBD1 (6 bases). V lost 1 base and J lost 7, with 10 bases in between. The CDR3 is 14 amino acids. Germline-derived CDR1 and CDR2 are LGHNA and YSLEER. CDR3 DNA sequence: TGCGCCAGCAGCCAAGGTCAGGGGACTGAAAAACTGTTTTTT. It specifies CASSQGQGTEKLFF.

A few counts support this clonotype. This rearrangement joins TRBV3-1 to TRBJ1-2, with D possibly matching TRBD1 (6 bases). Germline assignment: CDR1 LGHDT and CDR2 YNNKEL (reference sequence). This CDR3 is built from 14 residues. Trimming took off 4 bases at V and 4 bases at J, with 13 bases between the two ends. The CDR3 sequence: CASSPGGRPYGYTF. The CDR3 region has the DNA TGTGCCAGCAGCCCCGGGGGCCGCCCCTATGGCTACACCTTC. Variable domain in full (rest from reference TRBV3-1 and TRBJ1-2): DTAVSQTPKYLVTQMGNDKSIKCEQNLGHDTMYWYKQDSKKFLKIMFSYNNKELIINETVPNRFSPKSPDKAHLNLHINSLELGDSAVYFCASSPGGRPYGYTFGSGTRLTVV.

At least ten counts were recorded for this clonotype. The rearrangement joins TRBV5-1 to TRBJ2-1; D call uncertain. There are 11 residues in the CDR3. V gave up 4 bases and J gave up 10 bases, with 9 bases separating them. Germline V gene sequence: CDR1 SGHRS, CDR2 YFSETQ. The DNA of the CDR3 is TGCGCCAGCAGCGTTGGCCGGGAGCAGTTCTTC. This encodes CASSVGREQFF.

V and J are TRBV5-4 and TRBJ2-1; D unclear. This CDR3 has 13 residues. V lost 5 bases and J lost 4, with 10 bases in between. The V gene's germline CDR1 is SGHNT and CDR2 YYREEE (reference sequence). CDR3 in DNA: TGTGCCAGCAGATTGACCCTATACAATGAGCAGTTCTTC. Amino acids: CASRLTLYNEQFF. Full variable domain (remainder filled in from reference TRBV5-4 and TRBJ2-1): ETGVTQSPTHLIKTRGQQVTLRCSSQSGHNTVSWYQQALGQGPQFIFQYYREEENGRGNFPPRFSGLQFPNYSSELNVNALELDDSALYLCASRLTLYNEQFFGPGTRLTVL.